The 9 T cell receptor beta chains presented below share a single source sample, sequenced in a study of T cell changes during pregnancy in multiple sclerosis. Data came from immunoSEQ multiplex PCR; TCRdb stores just in-frame clones and leaves some out. The table records 60,000 or so clones, less than 95% of them present only once. The source material was CD4+ T cells from peripheral blood mononuclear cells, sampled after pregnancy. The origin of the receptors is a female donor in good health, enrolled as a control in a pregnancy study.

The chain is built from TRBV2 and TRBJ1-6; D is unresolved. CDR3 length: 13 amino acids. The germline V gene has CDR1 SNHLY and CDR2 FYNNEI. V dropped 6 bases and J dropped 7 bases, with 10 bases sitting between them. CDR3 nucleotides: TGTGCCAGCAGCCCCCAGTGGAATTCACCCCTCCACTTT. It is translated as CASSPQWNSPLHF.

The chain employs TRBV2 and TRBJ2-4; D gene ambiguous. The CDR3 consists of 15 residues. Trimming took 5 bases from V and 0 from J, leaving 11 bases between them. Germline CDR1 is SNHLY and CDR2 is FYNNEI. The CDR3 here is CASSLEQLAKNIQYF. CDR3 DNA: TGTGCCAGCAGTCTCGAACAGCTAGCCAAAAACATTCAGTACTTC.

This chain links TRBV4-1 with TRBJ2-7, with D perhaps TRBD2 (7 bases). Germline loops: CDR1 MGHRA, CDR2 YSYEKL. Trimming took 0 bases from V and 0 from J, leaving 21 bases between them. The CDR3 has 19 residues. The CDR3 is CASSQEAEFRGAISYEQYF. The CDR3 DNA sequence: TGCGCCAGCAGCCAAGAGGCTGAATTTCGGGGGGCTATCTCCTACGAGCAGTACTTC.

The chain is built from TRBV5-8 and TRBJ2-2; 8 bases line up with TRBD2. Germline CDR1 SGHTS, CDR2 YDEGEE. The V and J ends lost 1 base and 2 bases, in that order; junction bases with no gene match: 7. The CDR3 consists of 17 residues. CDR3 in amino acids: CASSLPREGINTGELFF. Here the CDR3 DNA reads TGTGCCAGCAGCTTGCCCCGGGAGGGTATAAACACCGGGGAGCTGTTTTTT. Filled out from reference TRBV5-8 and TRBJ2-2, the complete variable domain reads EAGVTQSPTHLIKTRGQQATLRCSPISGHTSVYWYQQALGLGLQFLLWYDEGEERNRGNFPPRFSGRQFPNYSSELNVNALELEDSALYLCASSLPREGINTGELFFGEGSRLTVL.

This clone was found once. The J gene is TRBJ2-7, the V gene TRBV11-3, with 8 bases matching TRBD1. The CDR3 totals 13 residues. Germline V gene lookup returns CDR1 SGHNT and CDR2 YENEEA. J gave up 7 bases and V 4 bases, and 6 bases lay outside the gene matches. The CDR3 coding sequence is TGTGCCAGCAGCTCTCACAGGGGGAGAGAGCAGTACTTC. Translated, it gives CASSSHRGREQYF.

The J gene is TRBJ2-7, the V gene TRBV6-6, with TRBD1 identical over 8 bases. There are 13 residues in the CDR3. Germline lookup yields CDR1 MNHNY and CDR2 SVGAGI (reference sequence). V was clipped by 6 bases and J by 3 bases; unmatched bases: 4. The CDR3 spells CASSQDRGYEQYF. The CDR3 DNA follows: TGTGCCAGCAGCCAAGACAGGGGCTACGAGCAGTACTTC.

The V and J genes are TRBV21-1 and TRBJ2-2; TRBD1, the table's D call, was not compared with the DNA. TRBV21-1 is reported as a pseudogene. The CDR3 has 18 residues. The CDR3 sequence: CASTAGTGGRSSTGELFF. The CDR3 DNA follows: TGTGCCAGCACGGCCGGGACAGGGGGCAGAAGTAGCACCGGGGAGCTGTTTTTT.

This chain uses TRBV6-6 with TRBJ1-1; D is perhaps TRBD1 (6 bases). Per the germline V gene, CDR1 is MNHNY and CDR2 is SVGAGI (reference sequence). This CDR3 is 12 amino acids long. V was pared by 7 bases and J by 11 bases, with 17 bases between. CDR3: CASTAQGEVAFF. CDR3 DNA: TGTGCCAGCACCGCACAGGGAGAAGTGGCTTTCTTT.

This rearrangement joins TRBV27 to TRBJ1-1, with TRBD1 matching over 8 bases. From germline, CDR1 is MNHEY and CDR2 SMNVEV (reference sequence). This CDR3 has 13 amino acids. The junction had 7 bases not matched to a gene; V was cut back by 6 bases and J by 7 bases. The CDR3 DNA follows: TGTGCCAGCAGACTTGACAGGGGAAGTGAAGCTTTCTTT. It encodes CASRLDRGSEAFF.